One sample yielded the 14 T cell receptor beta chains listed below, sequenced in a study of blood T cell repertoires in COVID-19. Using immunoSEQ multiplex PCR, the repertoire was profiled, and TCRdb retains in-frame clones only, with some absent. The table has around 160,000 clones, 65% to 85% seen once; the top ten hold about an eighth. Sequenced input: PBMCs or T cells enriched from blood (not recorded which). The receptor set was obtained from an older woman who had recovered from COVID-19.

This clone was seen a single time. Other nucleotide sequences from this sample produce the same CDR3. J is TRBJ2-7 and V is TRBV5-1; 11 bases agree with TRBD2. J was trimmed by 3 bases and V by 3 bases; bases with no gene match: 5. The CDR3 length is 15 residues. Per germline, CDR1 SGHRS and CDR2 YFSETQ. The CDR3 region is CASSSTSGSIYEQYF. The CDR3 nucleotides are TGCGCCAGCAGCTCAACTAGCGGGAGCATCTACGAGCAGTACTTC.

The chain is built from TRBV30 and TRBJ1-5; 8 nucleotides agree with TRBD1. Germline V gene lookup returns CDR1 GTSNPN and CDR2 SVGIG (reference sequence). V was pared by 2 bases and J by 7 bases, with 10 bases of the junction left unmatched. The CDR3 runs to 15 residues. CDR3 sequence: CAWSRTTGGRQPQHF. The CDR3 bases are TGTGCCTGGAGTCGTACCACAGGGGGGAGGCAGCCCCAGCATTTT.

This clone was recorded at least ten times. The chain couples TRBV15 to TRBJ1-3; no clear D. The V and J ends lost 4 bases and 0 bases respectively, with 7 bases between them. This CDR3 contains 14 residues. Germline values: CDR1 LNHNV, CDR2 YYDKDF (reference sequence). The CDR3 sequence: CATSTEGSGNTIYF. CDR3 coding DNA: TGTGCCACCAGCACCGAGGGCTCTGGAAACACCATATATTTT.

The chain carries TRBV9 and TRBJ1-6; tentative D call: TRBD1 (5 bases). V gave up 0 bases and J gave up 11 bases, with 12 bases separating them. Germline CDR1 SGDLS, CDR2 YYNGEE. The CDR3 covers 14 residues. CDR3: CASSVEGGDAPLHF. For the CDR3, the DNA is TGTGCCAGCAGCGTAGAGGGAGGGGACGCACCCCTCCACTTT.

This chain uses TRBV5-1 with TRBJ2-2, with 8 bases matching TRBD1. The CDR3 consists of 16 residues. CDR1 is SGHRS, CDR2 YFSETQ, per germline. After removal of 1 base from V and 7 bases from J, the junction contained 9 bases not matched to a gene. Here the CDR3 reads CASSLQGASVIGELFF. The CDR3 nucleotides are TGCGCCAGCAGCTTGCAGGGGGCGAGCGTGATCGGGGAGCTGTTTTTT.

This clone has only one observation. The chain is built from TRBV25-1 and TRBJ2-1, with 7 bases identical to TRBD1. V was clipped by 6 bases and J by 6 bases; unmatched bases: 11. The CDR3 is 15 amino acids. Germline CDR1 is MGHDK and CDR2 is SYGVNS. CDR3 sequence reads: CASRPPGTASNEQFF. Here the CDR3 DNA reads TGTGCCAGCAGGCCTCCGGGGACAGCGTCCAATGAGCAGTTCTTC.

This chain uses TRBV5-4 with TRBJ1-1, with a weak D call TRBD1 (5 bases). CDR3 length: 16 residues. In germline, CDR1 is SGHNT, CDR2 YYREEE (reference sequence). Trimming stripped 3 bases from V and 4 bases from J, with 19 bases between. The CDR3 DNA reads as TGTGCCAGCAGCTCAGAGCCGACAGCTAGTAGCACTGAAGCTTTCTTT. Translating gives CASSSEPTASSTEAFF.

The table lists this clone with a count of one. The rearrangement uses TRBV6-5 and TRBJ1-1, with a possible D match to TRBD1 (5 bases). The V end was cut by 7 bases, the J end by 4 bases, with 19 bases between. CDR1 and CDR2 (germline): MNHEY, SVGAGI. CDR3 length: 15 amino acids. This CDR3 is CASTPKRGLGTEAFF. CDR3 bases: TGTGCCAGCACTCCAAAAAGGGGATTGGGCACTGAAGCTTTCTTT.

The V call is TRBV28, the J call TRBJ1-1; D ambiguous. Germline values: CDR1 MDHEN, CDR2 SYDVKM. V was shortened by 8 bases and J by 2 bases, with 9 bases between the two germline ends. The CDR3 consists of 12 residues. The CDR3, as DNA: TGTGCCAGCCGGAGGGATAACACTGAAGCTTTCTTT. It translates to CASRRDNTEAFF.

The chain uses TRBV5-1 and TRBJ1-2; TRBD1 agrees at 8 bases. The CDR3 sequence is 14 residues long. From germline, CDR1 is SGHRS and CDR2 YFSETQ. V shed 1 base and J 8 bases; nucleotides not matched to a gene: 7. The CDR3 here is CASSLTQGAGGYTF. Written as DNA, the CDR3 is TGCGCCAGCAGCTTGACCCAGGGGGCAGGGGGCTACACCTTC. The complete variable domain, with remaining parts taken from reference TRBV5-1 and TRBJ1-2, reads KAGVTQTPRYLIKTRGQQVTLSCSPISGHRSVSWYQQTPGQGLQFLFEYFSETQRNKGNFPGRFSGRQFSNSRSEMNVSTLELGDSALYLCASSLTQGAGGYTFGSGTRLTVV.

This clone was seen only a few times. The chain has TRBV27 and TRBJ2-7; 8 bases fit TRBD1. CDR1 and CDR2 from the germline V gene are MNHEY and SMNVEV (reference sequence). With V trimmed by 4 bases and J by 3 bases, 2 bases remained unmatched. The CDR3 extends over 13 amino acids. CDR3 sequence reads: CASSSTGDYEQYF. Written as DNA, the CDR3 is TGTGCCAGCAGTTCGACAGGGGACTACGAGCAGTACTTC.

The J gene is TRBJ2-7, the V gene TRBV2, with TRBD1 matching 9 bases. The CDR3 extends over 16 amino acids. J lost 2 bases, V lost 2 bases, and 7 bases had no gene match. Germline values: CDR1 SNHLY, CDR2 FYNNEI. This chain's CDR3 is CASSEYGTGLTYEQYF. The CDR3 bases are TGTGCCAGCAGTGAATATGGGACAGGGCTGACCTACGAGCAGTACTTC.

This clone has a single count. In DNA form, the CDR3 reads TGCAGCGCACGACCAGGGGATAGTAATTCACCCCTCCACTTT. Its protein product is CSARPGDSNSPLHF. The chain employs TRBV29-1 and TRBJ1-6; possibly TRBD1 for D (6 bases). The germline V and J ends were trimmed by 7 bases and 6 bases, with 16 bases remaining between them. The V gene's germline CDR1 is SQVTM and CDR2 ANQGSEA. The CDR3 loop spans 14 amino acids.

The gene calls are TRBV5-5 and TRBJ2-1, with TRBD1 matching 8 bases. The germline CDR1 and CDR2 sequences are SGHKS and YYEKEE (reference sequence). This CDR3 has 18 amino acids. V trimming: 4 bases; J trimming: 2 bases; junction bases outside the gene matches: 14. CDR3 protein: CASSGDRGSLRTYNEQFF. Written as DNA, the CDR3 is TGTGCCAGCAGCGGCGACAGGGGCTCCCTTAGGACCTACAATGAGCAGTTCTTC.